One T cell receptor (beta chain) is described in this entry. Other DNA sequences in the same sample also yield this CDR3. The sample is drawn from a study of shared clonotypes between healthy human individuals. This CDR3 has 14 residues. Germline assignment: CDR1 SGHTA and CDR2 FQGNSA. The J segment lost 4 bases and the V segment lost 5 bases, leaving 5 bases of the junction unmatched. Produced via immunoSEQ multiplex PCR; TCRdb's table is partial and in-frame only. Among 2 million to 3 million clones, approximately 94% were seen once, and the ten largest hold approximately 0.35%. This TCR derives from a man between 18 and 35 years old in good health. Some clones in this sample may be carry-over from other donors' samples. Sequences were obtained from naive CD4+ T cells from PBMCs. The subset here: CD45RA+ positively selected. V gene TRBV7-2 combines with J gene TRBJ1-2; 9 bases line up with TRBD1. CDR3 DNA sequence: TGTGCCAGCAGCGCCGGACAGGGGACCTATGGCTACACCTTC. Residues: CASSAGQGTYGYTF.